The 2 T cell receptor beta chains given below trace back to one sample, sequenced in a study of cytomegalovirus exposure and HLA in healthy donors. PCR employed 60 Vbeta and 13 Jbeta primers. TCRdb keeps only in-frame clones here, not all; method: immunoSEQ multiplex PCR. The repertoire includes 150,000 to 200,000 clones, 70% to 85% of them detected once, and approximately 1.8% sits in the top ten. Sequenced input: PBMCs. These TCRs come from a woman in her thirties in good health and CMV-seronegative.

This clone has only a few counts. This chain uses TRBV18 with TRBJ2-1; no definite D call. Germline CDR1 and CDR2: KGHSH and LQKENI. This CDR3 has 13 amino acids. V lost 2 bases and J 5 bases, leaving 7 bases between the germline ends. The CDR3 spells CASSPLRNNEQFF. CDR3 bases: TGTGCCAGCTCACCATTGAGGAACAATGAGCAGTTCTTC.

This clone was picked up a small number of times. The V gene is TRBV10-3, the J gene TRBJ1-1; 7 bases are shared with TRBD1. The germline gives CDR1 ENHRY, CDR2 SYGVKD. The CDR3 runs 15 residues. The trim removed 5 bases at V and 3 bases at J, leaving 9 bases unmatched. The CDR3 region has the DNA TGTGCCATCAGTCCCCGGGACAGCGATTACACTGAAGCTTTCTTT. It encodes CAISPRDSDYTEAFF.